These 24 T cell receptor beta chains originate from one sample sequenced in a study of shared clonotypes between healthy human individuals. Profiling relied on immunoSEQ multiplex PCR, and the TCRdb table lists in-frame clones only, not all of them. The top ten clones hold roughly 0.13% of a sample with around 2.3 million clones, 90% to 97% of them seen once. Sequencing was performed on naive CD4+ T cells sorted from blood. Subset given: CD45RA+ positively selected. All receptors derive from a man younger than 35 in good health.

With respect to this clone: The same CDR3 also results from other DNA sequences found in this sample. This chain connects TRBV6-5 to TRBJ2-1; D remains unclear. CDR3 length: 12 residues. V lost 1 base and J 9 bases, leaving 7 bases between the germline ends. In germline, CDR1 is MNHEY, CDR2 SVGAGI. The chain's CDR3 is CASSYLRGEQFF. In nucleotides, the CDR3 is TGTGCCAGCAGTTACTTGCGCGGTGAGCAGTTCTTC.

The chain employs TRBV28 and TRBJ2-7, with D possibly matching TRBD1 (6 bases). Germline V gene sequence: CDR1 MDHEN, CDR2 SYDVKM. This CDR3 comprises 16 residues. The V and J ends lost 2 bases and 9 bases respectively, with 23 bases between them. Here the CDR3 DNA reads TGTGCCAGCAGTTTACCCCTTACAGGGACCCTAGGTTGGCAGTACTTC. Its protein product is CASSLPLTGTLGWQYF.

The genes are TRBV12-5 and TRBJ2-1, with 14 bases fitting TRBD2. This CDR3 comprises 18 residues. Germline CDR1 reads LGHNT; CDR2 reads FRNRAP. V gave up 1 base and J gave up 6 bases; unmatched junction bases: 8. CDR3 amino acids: CASGLAGLAGGMFNEQFF. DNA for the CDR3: TGTGCTAGTGGTTTGGCCGGACTAGCGGGAGGTATGTTCAATGAGCAGTTCTTC.

Written as DNA, the CDR3 is TGTGCCAGCAGTGAAGAGGGTGCTAATAATGAAAAACTGTTTTTT. Its translation: CASSEEGANNEKLFF. The chain couples TRBV2 to TRBJ1-4; the D is unclear. V lost 1 base and J 4 bases, leaving 10 bases between the germline ends. CDR3 size: 15 residues. The germline V gene has CDR1 SNHLY and CDR2 FYNNEI. Variable domain in full (rest from reference TRBV2 and TRBJ1-4): EPEVTQTPSHQVTQMGQEVILRCVPISNHLYFYWYRQILGQKVEFLVSFYNNEISEKSEIFDDQFSVERPDGSNFTLKIRSTKLEDSAMYFCASSEEGANNEKLFFGSGTQLSVL.

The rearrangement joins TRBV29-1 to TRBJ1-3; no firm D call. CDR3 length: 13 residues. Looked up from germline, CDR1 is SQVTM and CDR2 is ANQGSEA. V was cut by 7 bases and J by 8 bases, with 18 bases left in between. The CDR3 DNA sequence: TGCAGCGCGTCGTCCCATGCCCGGGACACCATATATTTT. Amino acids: CSASSHARDTIYF.

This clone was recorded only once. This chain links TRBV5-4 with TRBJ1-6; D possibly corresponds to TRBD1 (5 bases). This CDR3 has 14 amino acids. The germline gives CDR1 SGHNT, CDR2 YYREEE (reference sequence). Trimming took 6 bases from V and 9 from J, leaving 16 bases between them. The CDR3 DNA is TGTGCCAGCAACGAGACAGTCCCCAGTTCACCCCTCCACTTT. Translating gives CASNETVPSSPLHF.

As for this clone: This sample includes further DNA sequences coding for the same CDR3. In nucleotides, the CDR3 is TGCGCCAGCAGCTTGGTTCGCGGGTCCTACGAGCAGTACTTC. Protein sequence: CASSLVRGSYEQYF. The rearrangement uses TRBV5-1 and TRBJ2-7, with D possibly being TRBD2 (5 bases). V dropped 0 bases and J dropped 1 base, with 8 bases sitting between them. This CDR3 comprises 14 residues. In germline, CDR1 is SGHRS, CDR2 YFSETQ.

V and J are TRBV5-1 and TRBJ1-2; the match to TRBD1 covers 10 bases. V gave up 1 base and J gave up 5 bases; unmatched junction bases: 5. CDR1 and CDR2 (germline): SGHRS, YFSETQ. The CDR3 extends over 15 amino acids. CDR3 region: CASSLRQGAAYGYTF. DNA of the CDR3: TGCGCCAGCAGCTTGAGACAGGGGGCGGCATATGGCTACACCTTC.

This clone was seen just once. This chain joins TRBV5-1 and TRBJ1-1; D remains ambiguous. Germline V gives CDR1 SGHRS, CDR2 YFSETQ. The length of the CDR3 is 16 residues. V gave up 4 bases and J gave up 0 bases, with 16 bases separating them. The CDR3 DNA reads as TGCGCCAGCAGCACGGCGGCGGTTACGATGAACACTGAAGCTTTCTTT. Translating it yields CASSTAAVTMNTEAFF.

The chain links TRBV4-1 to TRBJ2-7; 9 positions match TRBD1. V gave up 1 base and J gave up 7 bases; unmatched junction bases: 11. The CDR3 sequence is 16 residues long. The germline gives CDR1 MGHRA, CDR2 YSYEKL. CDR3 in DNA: TGCGCCAGCAGCCAAGCACCGGGACAGGGTATGTGGGAGCAGTACTTC. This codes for CASSQAPGQGMWEQYF.

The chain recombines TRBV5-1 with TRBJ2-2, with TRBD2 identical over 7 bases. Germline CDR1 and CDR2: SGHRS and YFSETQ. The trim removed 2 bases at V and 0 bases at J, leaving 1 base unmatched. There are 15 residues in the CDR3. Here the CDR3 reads CASSFGLANTGELFF. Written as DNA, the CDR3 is TGCGCCAGCAGCTTTGGACTAGCGAACACCGGGGAGCTGTTTTTT. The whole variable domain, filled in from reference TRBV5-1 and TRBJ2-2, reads KAGVTQTPRYLIKTRGQQVTLSCSPISGHRSVSWYQQTPGQGLQFLFEYFSETQRNKGNFPGRFSGRQFSNSRSEMNVSTLELGDSALYLCASSFGLANTGELFFGEGSRLTVL.

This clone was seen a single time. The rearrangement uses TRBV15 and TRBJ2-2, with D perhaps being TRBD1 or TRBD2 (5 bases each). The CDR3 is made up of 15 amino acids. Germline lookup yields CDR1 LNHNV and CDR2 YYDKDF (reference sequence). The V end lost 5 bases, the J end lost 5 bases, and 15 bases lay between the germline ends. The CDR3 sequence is CATSGIRGGTGELFF. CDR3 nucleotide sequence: TGTGCCACCAGCGGAATACGGGGCGGTACCGGGGAGCTGTTTTTT.

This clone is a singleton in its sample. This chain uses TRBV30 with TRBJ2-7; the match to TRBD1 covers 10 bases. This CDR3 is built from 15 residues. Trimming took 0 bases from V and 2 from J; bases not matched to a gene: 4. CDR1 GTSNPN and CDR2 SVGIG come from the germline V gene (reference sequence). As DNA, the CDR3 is TGTGCCTGGAGTGTACAAGGGACAGGGGCCTACGAGCAGTACTTC. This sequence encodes CAWSVQGTGAYEQYF.

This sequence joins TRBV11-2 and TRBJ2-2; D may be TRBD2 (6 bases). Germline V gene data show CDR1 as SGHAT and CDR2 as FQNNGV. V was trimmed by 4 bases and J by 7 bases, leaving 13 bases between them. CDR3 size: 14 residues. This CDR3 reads CASSSLPGGGELFF. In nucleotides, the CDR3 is TGTGCCAGCAGCTCCCTACCCGGGGGCGGGGAGCTGTTTTTT. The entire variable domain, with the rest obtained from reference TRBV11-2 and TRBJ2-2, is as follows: EAGVAQSPRYKIIEKRQSVAFWCNPISGHATLYWYQQILGQGPKLLIQFQNNGVVDDSQLPKDRFSAERLKGVDSTLKIQPAKLEDSAVYLCASSSLPGGGELFFGEGSRLTVL.

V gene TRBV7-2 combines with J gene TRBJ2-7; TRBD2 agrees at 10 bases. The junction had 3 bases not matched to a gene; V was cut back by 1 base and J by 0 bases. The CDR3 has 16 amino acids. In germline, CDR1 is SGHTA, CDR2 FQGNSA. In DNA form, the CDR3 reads TGTGCCAGCAGCTTAGTCACTAGCGGGACCTCCTACGAGCAGTACTTC. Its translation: CASSLVTSGTSYEQYF.

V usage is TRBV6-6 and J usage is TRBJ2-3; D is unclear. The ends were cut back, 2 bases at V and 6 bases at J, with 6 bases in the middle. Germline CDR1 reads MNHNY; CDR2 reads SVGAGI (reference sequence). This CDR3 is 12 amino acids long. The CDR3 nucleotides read TGTGCCAGCAGTTACAACTTGGATACGCAGTATTTT. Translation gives CASSYNLDTQYF.

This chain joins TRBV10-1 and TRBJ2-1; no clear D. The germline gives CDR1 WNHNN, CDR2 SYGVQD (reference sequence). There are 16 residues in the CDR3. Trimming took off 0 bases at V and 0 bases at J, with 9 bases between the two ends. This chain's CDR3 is CASSESNPASYNEQFF. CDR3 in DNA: TGCGCCAGCAGTGAGTCGAACCCAGCCTCCTACAATGAGCAGTTCTTC.

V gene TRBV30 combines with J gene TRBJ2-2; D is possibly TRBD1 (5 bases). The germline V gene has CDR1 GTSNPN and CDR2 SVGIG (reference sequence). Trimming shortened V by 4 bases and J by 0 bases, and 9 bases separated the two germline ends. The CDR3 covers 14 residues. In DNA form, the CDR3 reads TGTGCCTGGAAGGTAGGGGCGAACACCGGGGAGCTGTTTTTT. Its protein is CAWKVGANTGELFF. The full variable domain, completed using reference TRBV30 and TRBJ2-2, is SQTIHQWPATLVQPVGSPLSLECTVEGTSNPNLYWYRQAAGRGLQLLFYSVGIGQISSEVPQNLSASRPQDRQFILSSKKLLLSDSGFYLCAWKVGANTGELFFGEGSRLTVL.

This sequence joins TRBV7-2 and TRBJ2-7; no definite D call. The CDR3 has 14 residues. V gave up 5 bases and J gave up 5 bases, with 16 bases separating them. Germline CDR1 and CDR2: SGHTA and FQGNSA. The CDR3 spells CASSNQPLGNEQYF. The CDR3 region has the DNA TGTGCCAGCAGCAATCAGCCCCTGGGGAACGAGCAGTACTTC.

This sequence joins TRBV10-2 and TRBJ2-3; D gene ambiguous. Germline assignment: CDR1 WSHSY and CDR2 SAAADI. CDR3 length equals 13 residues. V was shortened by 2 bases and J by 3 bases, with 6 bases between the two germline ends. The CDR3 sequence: CASSEQRTDTQYF. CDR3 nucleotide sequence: TGCGCCAGCAGTGAGCAGAGAACAGATACGCAGTATTTT.

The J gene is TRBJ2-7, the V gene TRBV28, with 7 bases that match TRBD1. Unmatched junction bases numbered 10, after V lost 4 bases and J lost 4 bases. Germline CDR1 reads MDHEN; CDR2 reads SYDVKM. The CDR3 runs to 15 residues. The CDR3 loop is CASSSTGQASYEQYF. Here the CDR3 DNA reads TGTGCCAGCAGTTCGACTGGACAGGCTTCGTACGAGCAGTACTTC.

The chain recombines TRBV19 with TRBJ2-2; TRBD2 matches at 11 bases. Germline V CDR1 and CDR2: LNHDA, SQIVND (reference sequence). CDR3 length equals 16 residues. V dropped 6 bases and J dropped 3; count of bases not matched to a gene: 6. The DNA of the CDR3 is TGTGCCAGTAGGTACCTAGCGGGAGGTGACACCGGGGAGCTGTTTTTT. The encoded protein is CASRYLAGGDTGELFF.

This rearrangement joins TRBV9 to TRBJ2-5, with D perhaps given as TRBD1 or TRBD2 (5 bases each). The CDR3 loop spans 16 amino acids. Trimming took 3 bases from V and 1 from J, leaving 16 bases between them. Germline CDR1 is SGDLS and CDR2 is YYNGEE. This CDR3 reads CASSGTYGGVQETQYF. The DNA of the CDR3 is TGTGCCAGCAGCGGGACCTATGGGGGTGTCCAAGAGACCCAGTACTTC.

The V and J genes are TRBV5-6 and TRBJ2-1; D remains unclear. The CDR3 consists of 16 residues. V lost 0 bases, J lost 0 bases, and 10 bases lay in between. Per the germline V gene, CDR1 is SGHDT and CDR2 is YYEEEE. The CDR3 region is CASSLASGFSYNEQFF. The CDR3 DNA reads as TGTGCCAGCAGCTTGGCTTCCGGGTTCTCCTACAATGAGCAGTTCTTC.